This TCR beta chain originates from a study of T cells in Graves' hyperthyroidism and ophthalmopathy. This clonotype came up a few times. Its antigen is unidentified. It was RNA transcripts that yielded the amplified TCR beta CDR3 regions. HTBI primers were employed in a first-round RT-PCR of the TCR CDR3. One entry per CDR3 protein, called by TCRdb with MiXCR from the multiplex PCR reads. This table holds approximately 600,000 distinct CDR3 sequences, about 14% found once. The V and J ends lost 8 bases and 4 bases respectively, with 14 bases between them. Germline CDR1 LNHDA, CDR2 SQIVND (reference sequence). This CDR3 has 13 amino acids. Study conclusions and caveats: Ophthalmopathy was model-predicted a median approximately six months pre-onset. Most thyroid-expanded clonotypes above 0.001 were also found in blood.

The sequenced sample consisted of blood. The rearrangement joins TRBV19 to TRBJ2-5; D gene unclear. The sequence was obtained from a woman aged 25-40 years with Graves' hyperthyroidism that later progressed to Graves' ophthalmopathy. The CDR3 DNA reads as TGTGCCAGTTCACGAGAGTCGGGAGAGACCCAGTACTTC. Its translation is CASSRESGETQYF.